This entry lists 10 T cell receptor beta chains sequenced from one sample in a study of control samples from healthy donors and cancer patients. Assay used: immunoSEQ multiplex PCR; TCRdb lists only in-frame clones, some missing. The data hold hundreds of thousands of clones, with approximately 90% observed a single time. The sample comprised PBMCs. These receptors came from a man aged 35-49 years with head and neck cancer.

The chain uses TRBV27 and TRBJ1-2; 8 bases fit TRBD1. CDR1 MNHEY and CDR2 SMNVEV come from the germline V gene (reference sequence). The CDR3 consists of 13 residues. V lost 3 bases to trimming and J lost 6 bases; unmatched junction nucleotides: 3. The CDR3 coding sequence is TGTGCCAGCAGTTTCGGACAGGGCAATGGCTACACCTTC. This translates into CASSFGQGNGYTF.

The V and J genes are TRBV7-9 and TRBJ1-1; D gene unclear. Germline assignment: CDR1 SEHNR and CDR2 FQNEAQ (reference sequence). The CDR3 covers 14 residues. V lost 1 base and J 10 bases, leaving 16 bases between the germline ends. This chain's CDR3 is CASSLEAGFFLAFF. DNA for the CDR3: TGTGCCAGCAGCTTAGAGGCTGGGTTTTTTCTAGCTTTCTTT.

This chain connects TRBV5-1 to TRBJ2-3; TRBD1 is a possible D gene (6 bases). The V end lost 3 bases, the J end lost 0 bases, and 11 bases lay between the germline ends. The germline gives CDR1 SGHRS, CDR2 YFSETQ. The CDR3 runs 15 residues. The chain's CDR3 is CASSWTTGSTDTQYF. The CDR3 bases are TGCGCCAGCAGCTGGACGACAGGTAGCACAGATACGCAGTATTTT.

V gene TRBV19 combines with J gene TRBJ1-5, with a weak D call TRBD1 (5 bases). V lost 1 base and J lost 4, with 11 bases in between. The CDR3 sequence is 15 residues long. CDR1 is LNHDA and CDR2 is SQIVND in the germline V gene (reference sequence). The CDR3 reads CASSIAQAQNQPQHF. CDR3 nucleotide sequence: TGTGCCAGTAGTATAGCACAGGCGCAAAATCAGCCCCAGCATTTT.

The chain links TRBV28 to TRBJ1-4; D gene uncertain. Per germline, CDR1 MDHEN and CDR2 SYDVKM. This CDR3 spans 13 amino acids. Trimming left V 6 bases short and J 8 bases short, with 13 bases between. CDR3 in DNA: TGTGCCAGCAGCCGTGATTGGACCGAAAAACTGTTTTTT. This codes for CASSRDWTEKLFF.

V is TRBV3-1 (or the pseudogene TRBV3-2) and J is TRBJ2-1; no clear D. The CDR3 spans 11 residues. Germline values: CDR1 LGHDT, CDR2 YNNKEL (reference sequence). Deletions cut 0 bases from V and 10 bases from J, with 4 bases between. The CDR3: CASSQDWEQFF. The CDR3 DNA sequence: TGTGCCAGCAGCCAAGATTGGGAGCAGTTCTTC.

J is TRBJ2-5 and V is TRBV6-5; 12 positions agree with TRBD2. With V trimmed by 6 bases and J by 7 bases, 9 bases remained unmatched. Per the germline V gene, CDR1 is MNHEY and CDR2 is SVGAGI. The CDR3 runs 15 residues. CDR3: CASSSSSGRVGTQYF. The CDR3 DNA is TGTGCCAGCAGCTCTTCTAGCGGGAGGGTGGGGACCCAGTACTTC.

V gene TRBV19 combines with J gene TRBJ2-5; 15 bases are shared with TRBD2. The V segment lost 0 bases and the J segment 0 bases; nucleotides outside the gene matches: 5. Germline V gene sequence: CDR1 LNHDA, CDR2 SQIVND (reference sequence). The CDR3 covers 19 residues. The CDR3 DNA follows: TGTGCCAGTAGTATAGACTACGGGACTAGCGGGGGGTACCAAGAGACCCAGTACTTC. Translating gives CASSIDYGTSGGYQETQYF.

The chain couples TRBV3-1 (or the pseudogene TRBV3-2) to TRBJ1-5, with D uncertain. The CDR3 sequence is 15 residues long. The germline V and J ends were trimmed by 0 bases and 1 base, with 7 bases remaining between them. The germline V gene has CDR1 LGHDT and CDR2 YNNKEL (reference sequence). The CDR3: CASSQDVRSNQPQHF. The CDR3 DNA sequence: TGTGCCAGCAGCCAAGATGTACGCAGCAATCAGCCCCAGCATTTT.

CDR3 amino acids: CASSYPLSQGVYSQPDSPLHF. The CDR3 nucleotides are TGTGCCAGCAGTTACCCTCTCTCGCAGGGCGTTTACTCACAGCCAGATTCACCCCTCCACTTT. This chain uses TRBV6-2 or TRBV6-3 with TRBJ1-6; possibly TRBD1 for D (5 bases). The CDR3 runs 21 residues. The germline V gene has CDR1 MNHEY and CDR2 SVGEGT. The V gene lost 2 bases and the J gene lost 8 bases, with 31 bases spanning the gap.